Each of the 28 T cell receptor beta chains below was sequenced from the same sample in a study of radiotherapy plus CTLA-4 blockade in lung cancer. Assay used: immunoSEQ multiplex PCR; TCRdb lists only in-frame clones, some missing. The sample contains approximately 38,000 clones, approximately 83% of which appear only once. Source: peripheral blood, taken from a patient treated with radiotherapy plus ipilimumab. These receptor sequences come from a human donor with non-small cell lung cancer whose response to radiotherapy plus ipilimumab could not be evaluated.

The genes are TRBV27 and TRBJ1-4; a weak D match, TRBD1 (5 bases). The CDR3 sequence is 15 residues long. V was shortened by 6 bases and J by 9 bases, with 20 bases between the two germline ends. The germline V gene encodes CDR1 MNHEY and CDR2 SMNVEV (reference sequence). The CDR3 nucleotides read TGTGCCAGCAGCCCCACGACAGTGATGGGGAAAAAACTGTTTTTT. This codes for CASSPTTVMGKKLFF.

This clone was observed a single time. This chain links TRBV5-6 with TRBJ2-5; tentative D call: TRBD2 (6 bases). The CDR3 consists of 13 residues. V was shortened by 2 bases and J by 5 bases, with 10 bases between the two germline ends. CDR1 and CDR2 from the germline V gene are SGHDT and YYEEEE. CDR3 sequence: CASSFAGRETQYF. The CDR3, as DNA: TGTGCCAGCAGCTTCGCAGGGAGGGAGACCCAGTACTTC.

The chain couples TRBV5-1 to TRBJ2-1; weak D call: TRBD1 (6 bases). Trimming removed 4 bases at V and 9 bases at J, with 14 bases between. Germline V lookup: CDR1 SGHRS, CDR2 YFSETQ. The CDR3 is 13 amino acids. DNA for the CDR3: TGCGCCAGCAGCGAAATACAGGGCGGTGAGCAGTTCTTC. Protein: CASSEIQGGEQFF.

The chain has TRBV11-1 and TRBJ2-1, with D perhaps matching TRBD2 (6 bases). The germline V gene encodes CDR1 SGHAT and CDR2 FQDESV (reference sequence). This CDR3 is 12 amino acids long. The V and J ends lost 5 bases and 15 bases respectively, with 17 bases between them. In nucleotides, the CDR3 is TGTGCCAGCAGCCCCGCGCGGGGTTTTCCGTTCTTC. It translates to CASSPARGFPFF.

V gene TRBV2 combines with J gene TRBJ2-2; D may be TRBD2 (6 bases). The CDR3 spans 15 residues. With 0 bases removed from V and 7 bases from J, the gap between germline ends came to 12 bases. CDR1 is SNHLY and CDR2 is FYNNEI in the germline V gene. The CDR3 is CASSEAGLGGGELFF. The CDR3 DNA follows: TGTGCCAGCAGTGAAGCGGGACTCGGCGGCGGGGAGCTGTTTTTT.

J is TRBJ2-3 and V is TRBV7-2; tentative D call: TRBD1 (6 bases). The CDR3 sequence is 19 residues long. CDR1 is SGHTA and CDR2 is FQGNSA in the germline V gene. Between the trimmed V and J ends, which lost 0 bases and 5 bases, there was a span of 24 bases. CDR3 residues: CASSLATPLYGQSKDTQYF. The CDR3 DNA reads as TGTGCCAGCAGCTTAGCTACTCCTCTGTATGGACAGTCGAAAGATACGCAGTATTTT.

The rearrangement joins TRBV27 to TRBJ1-6; 7 positions agree with TRBD1. The V gene end was trimmed by 2 bases and the J gene end by 7 bases; junction bases not matched to a gene: 11. Germline V lookup: CDR1 MNHEY, CDR2 SMNVEV (reference sequence). This CDR3 spans 17 amino acids. The CDR3 sequence is CASSLPPTGPLNSPLHF. The CDR3, as DNA: TGTGCCAGCAGTTTACCCCCGACAGGGCCCCTCAATTCACCCCTCCACTTT.

V and J are TRBV7-2 and TRBJ1-2, with TRBD1 as a possible D gene (5 bases). Trimming left V 4 bases short and J 8 bases short, with 20 bases between. The CDR3 has 15 residues. The germline V gene has CDR1 SGHTA and CDR2 FQGNSA. In DNA, the CDR3 is TGTGCCAGCAGCTCCGGTGGGGTTCGGGGGAAAGGCTACACCTTC. This gives the protein CASSSGGVRGKGYTF.

The rearrangement uses TRBV7-9 and TRBJ1-2, with TRBD1 matching 7 bases. V lost 3 bases and J lost 8; bases outside the gene matches: 12. From germline, CDR1 is SEHNR and CDR2 FQNEAQ (reference sequence). The CDR3 length is 15 residues. This chain's CDR3 is CASSLGDSTGNGYTF. The DNA for the CDR3 is TGTGCCAGCAGCTTGGGGGACTCGACAGGGAACGGCTACACCTTC.

V is TRBV19 and J is TRBJ2-7; TRBD2 aligns across 10 bases. CDR3 length equals 15 residues. Germline V gene data show CDR1 as LNHDA and CDR2 as SQIVND (reference sequence). Trimming at V came to 5 bases and at J to 5 bases, leaving 9 bases not matched to a gene. The CDR3 here is CASSPEGLALHEQYF. The CDR3 DNA reads TGTGCCAGTAGTCCCGAGGGACTAGCGTTGCACGAGCAGTACTTC. Drawing the rest from reference TRBV19 and TRBJ2-7, the complete variable domain is DGGITQSPKYLFRKEGQNVTLSCEQNLNHDAMYWYRQDPGQGLRLIYYSQIVNDFQKGDIAEGYSVSREKKESFPLTVTSAQKNPTAFYLCASSPEGLALHEQYFGPGTRLTVT.

V is TRBV19 and J is TRBJ1-2; TRBD1 might be the D (6 bases). Germline-derived CDR1 and CDR2 are LNHDA and SQIVND (reference sequence). Trimming took 6 bases from V and 4 from J, leaving 15 bases between them. CDR3 length equals 14 residues. The DNA for the CDR3 is TGTGCCAGTAGGTTTTGGGACACCTTCTATGGCTACACCTTC. It yields the protein CASRFWDTFYGYTF.

V is TRBV5-6 and J is TRBJ1-1; D uncertain. Germline V gene data show CDR1 as SGHDT and CDR2 as YYEEEE. V lost 0 bases and J lost 4, with 10 bases in between. The CDR3 runs 14 residues. The CDR3, as DNA: TGTGCCAGCAGCTTGGCGGCGGGTGGCACTGAAGCTTTCTTT. Translation: CASSLAAGGTEAFF.

The rearrangement uses TRBV11-3 and TRBJ2-7; 7 nucleotides match TRBD1. V dropped 0 bases and J dropped 3; count of bases not matched to a gene: 5. The CDR3 has 15 amino acids. CDR1 and CDR2 from the germline V gene are SGHNT and YENEEA. This chain's CDR3 is CASSLDRTGHYEQYF. As DNA, the CDR3 is TGTGCCAGCAGCTTAGATAGGACAGGCCACTACGAGCAGTACTTC.

The genes are TRBV19 and TRBJ1-5; 7 bases map to TRBD1. The CDR3 runs 15 residues. The ends lost 6 bases at V and 3 bases at J; junction bases unmatched: 8. CDR1 LNHDA and CDR2 SQIVND come from the germline V gene (reference sequence). The CDR3 sequence: CASRGTGTVNQPQHF. The CDR3 DNA reads TGTGCCAGTAGGGGAACCGGGACAGTCAATCAGCCCCAGCATTTT.

The rearrangement joins TRBV28 to TRBJ1-1; 9 nucleotides align to TRBD1. The CDR3 extends over 15 amino acids. The junction had 8 bases not matched to a gene; V was cut back by 5 bases and J by 4 bases. Germline values: CDR1 MDHEN, CDR2 SYDVKM. DNA for the CDR3: TGTGCCAGCAGTCAACCACAGGGGGCGTCCACTGAAGCTTTCTTT. Its protein product is CASSQPQGASTEAFF.

This chain links TRBV5-1 with TRBJ2-3; 7 bases line up with TRBD1. Germline assignment: CDR1 SGHRS and CDR2 YFSETQ. CDR3 length: 14 residues. V shed 2 bases, J shed 5 bases, and the junction held 5 bases outside the gene matches. The CDR3 region is CASSFRGLEDTQYF. CDR3 bases: TGCGCCAGCAGCTTTAGGGGGCTGGAAGATACGCAGTATTTT.

The V and J genes are TRBV19 and TRBJ2-7; 7 bases match TRBD2. The J call may be incorrect, as the DNA end agrees better with TRBJ2-5. The CDR3 extends over 13 amino acids. Germline V lookup: CDR1 LNHDA, CDR2 SQIVND (reference sequence). The CDR3 here is CASRDYRIETQYF. The DNA of the CDR3 is TGTGCCAGCCGGGACTACCGAATAGAGACCCAGTACTTC.

This clone appeared a single time. CDR3 nucleotide sequence: TGTGCCAGCAGCTTAGGGGGGGATCAGCGCAATCAGCCCCAGCATTTT. This gives the protein CASSLGGDQRNQPQHF. V gene TRBV7-6 combines with J gene TRBJ1-5; perhaps TRBD1 as D (5 bases). Germline V gives CDR1 SGHVS, CDR2 FNYEAQ. Trimming left V 1 base short and J 2 bases short, with 12 bases between. The CDR3 is made up of 16 amino acids.

The CDR3 region is CASQTPSWGGEATDTQYF. CDR3 DNA sequence: TGTGCCAGCCAGACCCCATCGTGGGGGGGTGAGGCCACAGATACGCAGTATTTT. V is TRBV7-9 and J is TRBJ2-3, with 7 positions matching TRBD2. There are 18 residues in the CDR3. CDR1 is SEHNR and CDR2 is FQNEAQ in the germline V gene (reference sequence). The J segment lost 2 bases and the V segment lost 8 bases, leaving 19 bases of the junction unmatched. The entire variable domain, with the rest obtained from reference TRBV7-9 and TRBJ2-3, is as follows: DTGVSQNPRHKITKRGQNVTFRCDPISEHNRLYWYRQTLGQGPEFLTYFQNEAQLEKSRLLSDRFSAERPKGSFSTLEIQRTEQGDSAMYLCASQTPSWGGEATDTQYFGPGTRLTVL.

V and J are TRBV27 and TRBJ2-7; 8 bases map to TRBD2. Germline values: CDR1 MNHEY, CDR2 SMNVEV (reference sequence). CDR3 length: 12 amino acids. J lost 2 bases, V lost 9 bases, and 3 bases had no gene match. In DNA form, the CDR3 reads TGTGCCAGTCGGGGGGGAACCTACGAGCAGTACTTC. It is translated as CASRGGTYEQYF.

The gene calls are TRBV28 and TRBJ1-2; maybe TRBD1 (6 bases). Germline loops: CDR1 MDHEN, CDR2 SYDVKM. The V end was cut by 2 bases, the J end by 4 bases, with 11 bases between. The CDR3 totals 14 residues. The chain's CDR3 is CASSLAGVSYGYTF. DNA for the CDR3: TGTGCCAGCAGTTTAGCAGGGGTGTCCTATGGCTACACCTTC.

This sequence joins TRBV19 and TRBJ2-5, with TRBD1 matching over 9 bases. The ends lost 4 bases at V and 11 bases at J; junction bases unmatched: 8. Germline-derived CDR1 and CDR2 are LNHDA and SQIVND (reference sequence). The CDR3 runs to 13 residues. The CDR3 protein is CASSTGTGIGQYF. In DNA form, the CDR3 reads TGTGCCAGTAGTACCGGGACAGGGATAGGACAGTACTTC.

The rearrangement joins TRBV12-1 to TRBJ1-2; TRBD1 is taken as the D call from the table, unchecked against the DNA. TRBV12-1 corresponds to a pseudogene. The CDR3 sequence is 15 residues long. CDR3 nucleotides: TGTGCCAGCAGCACCTCAGGGTTACCTTGGGTCGGCTACACCTTC. This gives the protein CASSTSGLPWVGYTF.

This clone was found once. The chain joins TRBV13 to TRBJ1-1; possibly TRBD1 for D (5 bases). CDR3 length: 16 residues. Trimming removed 4 bases from V and 0 bases from J, with 15 bases in between. CDR1 and CDR2 from the germline V gene are PRHDT and FYEKMQ (reference sequence). The CDR3 protein is CASSSREGRMNTEAFF. The CDR3 DNA reads as TGTGCCAGCAGCTCCCGTGAGGGGAGGATGAACACTGAAGCTTTCTTT.

This chain uses TRBV6-1 with TRBJ2-7; 8 bases map to TRBD2. J gave up 7 bases and V 5 bases, and 13 bases lay outside the gene matches. Germline V CDR1 and CDR2: MNHNS, SASEGT. CDR3 length: 15 residues. CDR3 nucleotide sequence: TGTGCCAGCAGTCCGGGGGGGTCCTTGACTGGGGAGCAGTACTTC. Its translation: CASSPGGSLTGEQYF.

The chain couples TRBV5-1 to TRBJ2-2; D remains unclear. This CDR3 has 12 residues. V lost 4 bases and J 2 bases, leaving 3 bases between the germline ends. Germline CDR1 is SGHRS and CDR2 is YFSETQ. The CDR3 DNA follows: TGCGCCAGCAGCACTAACACCGGGGAGCTGTTTTTT. It yields the protein CASSTNTGELFF.

This sequence joins TRBV7-2 and TRBJ1-1; 7 bases line up with TRBD1. The junction had 0 bases not matched to a gene; V was cut back by 1 base and J by 1 base. The CDR3 is 14 residues long. Per the germline V gene, CDR1 is SGHTA and CDR2 is FQGNSA. CDR3 DNA: TGTGCCAGCAGCTTAGGGACAGGGAACACTGAAGCTTTCTTT. Residues: CASSLGTGNTEAFF.

The CDR3 bases are TGTGCAAGTCGCATTTCGGACTGGTCGGACGGGGAGCTGTTTTTT. Its translation: CASRISDWSDGELFF. This chain connects TRBV12-2 to TRBJ2-2; TRBD2 is the table's D call, not checked against the DNA. TRBV12-2 is a listed pseudogene. This CDR3 contains 15 residues.